This T cell receptor (beta chain) was sequenced for a study of long-term antiretroviral therapy in people with HIV. The ends were cut back, 5 bases at V and 4 bases at J, with 14 bases in the middle. This CDR3 spans 14 amino acids. CDR1 MNHEY and CDR2 SVGAGI come from the germline V gene. Sequencing relied on immunoSEQ assay v3.0, run at survey level. Sequencing set out to capture about 40,000-55,000 T-cell genomes per sample. Repertoires were generated with immunoSEQ multiplex PCR, while TCRdb's copy carries only in-frame clones and drops some. The profile shows roughly 25,000 clones, roughly four fifths of them singletons.

This clonotype was sampled from a man aged 45 to 65 with HIV. The sequenced sample was unsorted PBMCs, obtained 0.4 years after starting antiretroviral therapy. The gene calls are TRBV6-5 and TRBJ1-1; D perhaps matches TRBD1 (6 bases). The CDR3 region is CASSPLGGGTEAFF. CDR3 nucleotide sequence: TGTGCCAGCAGTCCACTAGGGGGAGGCACTGAAGCTTTCTTT.